This T cell receptor (beta chain) was identified during a study of T cell clonotyping in hematopoietic cell transplantation. Points from the study as a whole: Few recipient clonotypes overlapped donors; over 97% were de novo at given depth.

Worth noting for this clone: Its antigen is still unknown.

Repertoires were generated with immunoSEQ multiplex PCR, while TCRdb's copy carries only in-frame clones and drops some. The sample holds roughly 9,800 clones, about half seen once. Germline lookup yields CDR1 SEHNR and CDR2 FQNEAQ (reference sequence). CDR3 size: 13 residues. Trimming removed 5 bases from V and 2 bases from J, with 10 bases in between. The receptor's source is a female patient aged 50-59 years who had an allogeneic stem cell transplant from an unrelated donor, so the T cells may come from the graft donor. Some clones in this sample may be carry-over from other donors' samples. Here the sequenced sample was peripheral blood mononuclear cells, taken 100 days after allogeneic stem cell transplant. This rearrangement joins TRBV7-9 to TRBJ2-7, with a tentative D call TRBD2 (5 bases). CDR3 amino acids: CASSESGTYEQYF. The CDR3 DNA sequence: TGTGCCAGCAGCGAGAGCGGAACCTACGAGCAGTACTTC.